The 23 T cell receptor beta chains below come from one sample, sequenced in a study of beta chain features in type 1 diabetes. Sequencing targeted expressed TCRB transcripts, as all isolated RNA had been reverse transcribed. Clones were sequenced by immunoSEQ multiplex PCR, and TCRdb holds only the in-frame ones, with some missing. Seen here are roughly 500,000 clones, approximately 10% observed once, and the top ten hold about 0.045%. The sample was naive CD4+ T cells from blood. These receptors all come from a woman aged 18-29 years in good health.

This clone was seen a handful of times. The chain links TRBV29-1 to TRBJ1-4; D is unclear. This CDR3 has 11 amino acids. Germline CDR1 SQVTM, CDR2 ANQGSEA. V lost 6 bases and J lost 13, with 15 bases in between. In DNA form, the CDR3 reads TGCAGCGTGAGGGCCGGCCTGGGACTGTTTTTT. Translating it yields CSVRAGLGLFF.

The chain joins TRBV10-3 to TRBJ2-1, with 10 bases that match TRBD2. The CDR3 sequence is 17 residues long. J was trimmed by 2 bases and V by 6 bases; bases with no gene match: 10. The germline V gene has CDR1 ENHRY and CDR2 SYGVKD. CDR3 sequence reads: CAIRQSGRAPTYNEQFF. As DNA, the CDR3 is TGTGCCATCAGACAGAGCGGGAGGGCCCCCACCTACAATGAGCAGTTCTTC.

The V call is TRBV30, the J call TRBJ1-5, with 7 nucleotides matching TRBD1. The J segment lost 7 bases and the V segment lost 1 base, leaving 10 bases of the junction unmatched. The length of the CDR3 is 15 residues. Germline CDR1 is GTSNPN and CDR2 is SVGIG (reference sequence). The DNA of the CDR3 is TGTGCCTGGAGTGAAAACAGGGGTTATACGCAGCCCCAGCATTTT. Translated: CAWSENRGYTQPQHF.

The rearrangement links TRBV7-9 to TRBJ2-3; no reliable D call. V dropped 8 bases and J dropped 4 bases, with 10 bases sitting between them. Germline values: CDR1 SEHNR, CDR2 FQNEAQ (reference sequence). This CDR3 is built from 12 residues. This CDR3 is CASFRKSDTQYF. The CDR3 nucleotides are TGTGCCAGCTTTCGAAAATCAGATACGCAGTATTTT.

The chain links TRBV19 to TRBJ2-6; D is perhaps TRBD1 (6 bases). V was cut by 8 bases and J by 1 base, with 12 bases left in between. Germline V gene lookup returns CDR1 LNHDA and CDR2 SQIVND (reference sequence). The CDR3 totals 15 residues. In DNA form, the CDR3 reads TGTGCCAGTTCATCACAGGGATCTGGGGCCAACGTCCTGACTTTC. This codes for CASSSQGSGANVLTF.

This chain joins TRBV10-3 and TRBJ2-2; 10 bases are shared with TRBD2. The CDR3 covers 16 residues. Germline CDR1 ENHRY, CDR2 SYGVKD. The trim removed 4 bases at V and 3 bases at J, leaving 5 bases unmatched. Here the CDR3 reads CAISASGGIDTGELFF. The CDR3, as DNA: TGTGCCATCAGTGCTAGCGGGGGAATTGACACCGGGGAGCTGTTTTTT.

This clone was counted a few times. The gene calls are TRBV19 and TRBJ2-5; D is possibly TRBD2 (6 bases). The germline CDR1 and CDR2 sequences are LNHDA and SQIVND (reference sequence). V gave up 5 bases and J gave up 4 bases, with 20 bases separating them. This CDR3 contains 16 residues. The CDR3 bases are TGTGCCAGTAGTCCTTGGGACCTCACGCGGGGAGAGACCCAGTACTTC. Translated, it gives CASSPWDLTRGETQYF.

This clone turned up a few times. The genes are TRBV7-2 and TRBJ2-3, with D unresolved. Looked up from germline, CDR1 is SGHTA and CDR2 is FQGNSA. V lost 0 bases and J lost 1, with 8 bases in between. The CDR3 length is 15 residues. In nucleotides, the CDR3 is TGTGCCAGCAGCTTAGCGTATCGGGGCACAGATACGCAGTATTTT. Amino acid sequence: CASSLAYRGTDTQYF. Supplemented by reference TRBV7-2 and TRBJ2-3, the full variable domain reads GAGVSQSPSNKVTEKGKDVELRCDPISGHTALYWYRQSLGQGLEFLIYFQGNSAPDKSGLPSDRFSAERTGGSVSTLTIQRTQQEDSAVYLCASSLAYRGTDTQYFGPGTRLTVL.

This chain's CDR3 is CSGLRDRGQTQYF. The CDR3 DNA sequence: TGCAGCGGCCTCCGGGACAGGGGACAGACCCAGTACTTC. V gene TRBV29-1 combines with J gene TRBJ2-5; TRBD1 agrees at 10 bases. With V trimmed by 7 bases and J by 6 bases, 8 bases remained unmatched. The CDR3 spans 13 residues. The germline V gene has CDR1 SQVTM and CDR2 ANQGSEA.

The chain recombines TRBV7-8 with TRBJ2-7; D is undetermined. Trimming left V 1 base short and J 3 bases short, with 4 bases between. Germline CDR1 and CDR2: SGHVS and FQNEAQ. The CDR3 loop spans 12 amino acids. CDR3 nucleotides: TGTGCCAGCAGCTTAGTCGGCTACGAGCAGTACTTC. The encoded protein is CASSLVGYEQYF. The variable domain in full, completed from reference TRBV7-8 and TRBJ2-7, reads GAGVSQSPRYKVAKRGQDVALRCDPISGHVSLFWYQQALGQGPEFLTYFQNEAQLDKSGLPSDRFFAERPEGSVSTLKIQRTQQEDSAVYLCASSLVGYEQYFGPGTRLTVT.

The chain links TRBV29-1 to TRBJ2-2, with 7 bases matching TRBD1. Germline assignment: CDR1 SQVTM and CDR2 ANQGSEA. V lost 4 bases to trimming and J lost 2 bases; unmatched junction nucleotides: 7. The CDR3 sequence is 15 residues long. The DNA for the CDR3 is TGCAGCGTTGTTAACCGGGACAGCAACACCGGGGAGCTGTTTTTT. It is translated as CSVVNRDSNTGELFF.

This clone was picked up a small number of times. The chain is built from TRBV30 and TRBJ2-1; D unresolved. Trimming pared 4 bases from V and 0 bases from J, leaving 7 bases between. The CDR3 runs 13 residues. Germline V gives CDR1 GTSNPN, CDR2 SVGIG (reference sequence). The CDR3 is CAWTKSSYNEQFF. CDR3 in DNA: TGTGCCTGGACTAAGAGCTCCTACAATGAGCAGTTCTTC.

This clone has only a few counts. This sequence joins TRBV6-1 and TRBJ2-7; D is ambiguous. Germline CDR1 and CDR2: MNHNS and SASEGT. There are 13 residues in the CDR3. V lost 5 bases to trimming and J lost 2 bases, with 10 bases between them. CDR3 DNA: TGTGCCAGCAGTTCGAGAGGTACCTACGAGCAGTACGTC. Translating gives CASSSRGTYEQYV.

The chain links TRBV15 to TRBJ2-7; 9 positions match TRBD1. The CDR3 extends over 19 amino acids. The trim removed 1 base at V and 3 bases at J, leaving 16 bases unmatched. Germline V gives CDR1 LNHNV, CDR2 YYDKDF (reference sequence). CDR3 nucleotides: TGTGCCACCAGCAGAGCCCCCCCCCTCGCCGGGACAGGGCTCTACGAGCAGTACTTC. It yields the protein CATSRAPPLAGTGLYEQYF.

V gene TRBV5-6 combines with J gene TRBJ2-3; D is perhaps TRBD1 (6 bases). Germline assignment: CDR1 SGHDT and CDR2 YYEEEE. V was trimmed by 4 bases and J by 4 bases, leaving 13 bases between them. This CDR3 is 14 amino acids long. The CDR3 sequence: CASSPGQYADTQYF. CDR3 DNA sequence: TGTGCCAGCAGCCCCGGACAGTATGCAGATACGCAGTATTTT.

This clone was counted a few times. The genes are TRBV29-1 and TRBJ1-6; no firm D call. Germline V gene lookup returns CDR1 SQVTM and CDR2 ANQGSEA. The CDR3 totals 12 residues. V lost 4 bases and J 6 bases, leaving 7 bases between the germline ends. The CDR3 bases are TGCAGCGTTGGGGAAATTAATTCACCCCTCCACTTT. This encodes CSVGEINSPLHF.

The chain is built from TRBV27 and TRBJ1-6; no reliable D call. V dropped 6 bases and J dropped 0 bases, with 12 bases sitting between them. This CDR3 contains 16 residues. CDR1 and CDR2 from the germline V gene are MNHEY and SMNVEV (reference sequence). CDR3 sequence reads: CASRGVLSSYNSPLHF. CDR3 coding DNA: TGTGCCAGCAGAGGAGTTCTAAGCTCCTATAATTCACCCCTCCACTTT.

The V call is TRBV7-6, the J call TRBJ1-6; D gene uncertain. The CDR3 is made up of 13 amino acids. The germline V gene has CDR1 SGHVS and CDR2 FNYEAQ. Trimming removed 5 bases at V and 7 bases at J, with 9 bases between. CDR3 DNA: TGTGCCAGCAGCATCACCCTAAATTCACCCCTCCACTTT. It is translated as CASSITLNSPLHF.

Only a few counts were recorded for this clone. This chain links TRBV9 with TRBJ2-3; no definite D call. This CDR3 has 14 amino acids. Germline CDR1 and CDR2: SGDLS and YYNGEE. V gave up 4 bases and J gave up 2 bases, with 11 bases separating them. The CDR3 protein is CASSRGAVTDTQYF. As DNA, the CDR3 is TGTGCCAGCAGCCGAGGCGCAGTCACAGATACGCAGTATTTT. The variable domain in full, with the rest retrieved from reference TRBV9 and TRBJ2-3, is DSGVTQTPKHLITATGQRVTLRCSPRSGDLSVYWYQQSLDQGLQFLIQYYNGEERAKGNILERFSAQQFPDLHSELNLSSLELGDSALYFCASSRGAVTDTQYFGPGTRLTVL.

The chain recombines TRBV27 with TRBJ1-1; a possible D gene is TRBD1 (5 bases). V shed 1 base and J shed 1 base, with 10 bases lying between them. The germline V gene encodes CDR1 MNHEY and CDR2 SMNVEV (reference sequence). This CDR3 comprises 15 residues. CDR3 DNA: TGTGCCAGCAGTTTATGGGGCAACCAGAACACTGAAGCTTTCTTT. This translates into CASSLWGNQNTEAFF.

V usage is TRBV7-2 and J usage is TRBJ2-7, with TRBD2 matching 7 bases. Germline V lookup: CDR1 SGHTA, CDR2 FQGNSA. CDR3 length equals 13 residues. The J segment lost 9 bases and the V segment lost 4 bases, leaving 9 bases of the junction unmatched. The CDR3 region is CASSSTAGSTQYF. CDR3 in DNA: TGTGCCAGCAGCTCTACAGCGGGAAGTACGCAGTACTTC.

Only a few counts were recorded for this clone. The chain links TRBV7-2 to TRBJ2-3; D ambiguous. The germline gives CDR1 SGHTA, CDR2 FQGNSA. This CDR3 contains 16 residues. V lost 4 bases and J lost 4, with 18 bases in between. The CDR3 bases are TGTGCCAGCAGCTCCAGCGCGACGCTCGGGCCAGATACGCAGTATTTT. This sequence encodes CASSSSATLGPDTQYF.

V usage is TRBV25-1 and J usage is TRBJ1-3; no clear D gene. The CDR3 extends over 15 amino acids. Germline loops: CDR1 MGHDK, CDR2 SYGVNS. Between the trimmed V and J ends, which lost 3 bases and 1 base, there was a span of 10 bases. The CDR3 nucleotides read TGTGCCAGCAGTGATTCGAGAGGGTCTGGAAACACCATATATTTT. Translated, it gives CASSDSRGSGNTIYF.